This TCR beta chain was documented in a study of shared clonotypes between healthy human individuals (dated by TCRdb to the early 2020s). At the level of the whole study: The cohort comprised two women and a few men aged 18 to 49 years. Per donor, three plates each were used for CD4 naive and CD4 memory, two for CD8 naive, and one for CD8 memory. To estimate repertoire size and how much clonotype sharing occurs between individuals, the study deeply sequenced the blood TCR repertoires of five healthy adults. Libraries were prepared and TCR repertoires were sequenced by different laboratories using diverse techniques, in order to increase sequencing depth and limit assay-specific biases. Per donor, leukapheresis produced somewhere between about 0.94 and 9.5 billion PBMCs.

Using the deep immunoSEQ assay, multiplex PCR amplified TCR CDR3 regions from genomic DNA. Genomic DNA extracted from each cell subset was distributed evenly over all wells of several immunoSEQ 96-well plates, and each plate served as one replicate. For sorted subsets, roughly 200 ng of genomic DNA, equivalent to 25,000 to 35,000 T cell genomes, went into each replicate PCR. The purified libraries were quantified using a Qubit 3.0 fluorometer, sized with a Bioanalyzer 2100, and then quantified again using the KAPA Library Quantification kit. Every immunoSEQ 96-well plate was sequenced on a dedicated single-read 150-cycle Illumina NextSeq 550 flow cell. On the study's bioinformatics: Because only junctional sequences without quality scores were contained in the immunoSEQ output, filtering matching that applied to full-length reads could not be performed. Sequences were annotated with PyIR, a Python wrapper for IgBLAST v1.9, using IMGT germline references to assign V/J genes and CDR3. Reads with weak V/J assignments (E-value above 1e-6), missing CDR3, stop codons, out-of-frame junctions, or ambiguous translated residues were removed. V3J clonotypes were defined by identical inferred V gene, J gene, and CDR3 amino acid sequence. Percentage overlap between repertoires was computed as shared unique clonotypes divided by the size of the smaller repertoire. Richness of each repertoire was evaluated using RTK rarefaction, the Chao1 estimator, and Recon v2.1 estimates of unobserved clonotypes. Generation probabilities for all TCRbeta clonotypes obtained by the gDNA method from a few donors were computed using OLGA. What TCRdb holds here is the immuneACCESS table cut down to in-frame rearrangements. Part of the clones is not present; checked against another copy, under half of the missing clones reflect an unresolved V gene, and the others are unexplained. V, J and clone size are those of that table, while D and trimming were read from the DNA. This sample lists more than 500,000 clones; around 96% were detected once. Over 0.1% of the sample is taken by the ten largest.

V gives up 5 bases and J gives up 0 bases, and the segment between their germline ends measures 5 bases. As encoded in the germline V gene (reference sequence), CDR1 is MNHEY while CDR2 is SMNVEV. The CDR3 measures 12 amino acids from cysteine to phenylalanine. Solely the CDR3 DNA is kept, with 36 bases framed from the first base. CD8 naive samples were CD45RO-negative cells positively selected for CCR7, giving a CD45RA+CCR7+ population that excluded TemRA cells. The donors were healthy, HIV-negative adults with no recently reported acute infections or vaccinations. Every donor was a Caucasian adult residing in Nashville, Tennessee, USA. Blood was collected by leukapheresis, and PBMCs were isolated by Ficoll-Histopaque density gradient centrifugation and then cryopreserved in liquid nitrogen vapor phase. Analytical flow cytometry was used to check the purity and quantity of each magnetically sorted T cell population. Genomic DNA was isolated from every sorted fraction and measured by UV absorbance on a Nanodrop 2000c.

For this clone: Its antigen has not been determined. Per-base quality was not reported, and no clone a single base away is much larger than it.

Study-wide findings and limitations: Only blood was sampled, and tissue TCR repertoires likely differ from those in blood. Naive subsets generally had larger estimated clonotype richness than memory subsets. Compared with non-shared clonotypes, clonotypes shared by all four sorted-subset donors had higher generation probabilities. Across four donors, around 5% of naive CD4, roughly 3.4% of naive CD8, 2% to 2.5% of memory CD4, and 0.3% to 0.45% of memory CD8 clonotypes were shared. Because the study included a small number of donors, the genetic and exposure-history diversity represented was limited. Pairwise subsampling indicated that sequencing depth was expected to affect the degree of clonotype sharing among donors. Incomplete sequencing was indicated by rarefaction of sorted-subset datasets, despite the large sequencing depth.

Sequenced: naive CD8+ T cells sorted from blood. The sample's cell subset or site label, decoded: CD45RA+CCR7+. This receptor was obtained from a woman in her twenties or thirties in good health. The chain links TRBV27 with TRBJ2-7, with the D gene not confidently named. The DNA sequence follows: TGTGCCAGCAGTCACAGCTCCTACGAGCAGTACTTC. It codes for CASSHSSYEQYF.